This TCR beta chain comes out of a study of blood T cell repertoires in COVID-19. J gave up 7 bases and V 4 bases, and 9 bases lay outside the gene matches. The CDR3 is made up of 15 amino acids. From germline, CDR1 is DFQATT and CDR2 SNEGSKA (reference sequence). Source study methods: Estimation of nucleated cell counts was performed using reference gene primer amplification. Generated by immunoSEQ multiplex PCR, the TCRdb table keeps only in-frame clones and is missing some. The V and J calls and clone size were taken over from that table, and D and trimming were inferred from the DNA. The table records some 200,000 clones, 85% to 90% of them present only once.

Sequenced material: peripheral blood. The rearrangement links TRBV20-1 to TRBJ1-5, with 11 bases identical to TRBD1. The sequence was obtained from a woman in her seventies with acute or convalescent COVID-19. CDR3 nucleotides: TGCAGTGCTAATGACCGGGACAGGGGGAAACAGCCCCAGCATTTT. As protein: CSANDRDRGKQPQHF.